Listed below are T cell receptor beta chains from one sample, sequenced in a study of beta chain features in type 1 diabetes. Method: immunoSEQ multiplex PCR; TCRdb's copy keeps in-frame clones and lacks some. The data show roughly 280,000 clones, 24% seen once. The sample consisted of naive CD4+ T cells from blood. These TCRs come from a woman aged 25 to 39 with type 1 diabetes. The CDR3 runs from the conserved cysteine through the conserved F or W. A D gene is named only where the DNA matches it firmly. Expanded clones get a size class; other rows say once, few or many, or leave the size out.

CDR3nt: TGTGCCAGCAGTTTATTAGGACAGGGATACGAGCAGTACTTC
CDR3aa: CASSLLGQGYEQYF
abundance: -
d_gene: TRBD1
v_gene: TRBV28
len: 14
j_gene: TRBJ2-7

CDR3nt: TGCAGCGTTGAAGATTACAGGGGGGACTCTGGGGCCAACGTCCTGACTTTC
CDR3aa: CSVEDYRGDSGANVLTF
abundance: few
d_gene: TRBD1
v_gene: TRBV29-1
len: 17
j_gene: TRBJ2-6

CDR3nt: TGTGCCAGTAGTATAGACGGGACAGGGGGGACTGGGGCCAACGTCCTGACTTTC
CDR3aa: CASSIDGTGGTGANVLTF
abundance: -
d_gene: TRBD1
v_gene: TRBV19
len: 18
j_gene: TRBJ2-6

CDR3nt: TGCGCCAGCAGCTACACTAGCGGGAGGGCCGTAGATGAGCAGTTCTTC
CDR3aa: CASSYTSGRAVDEQFF
abundance: -
d_gene: TRBD2
v_gene: TRBV5-1
len: 16
j_gene: TRBJ2-1

CDR3nt: TGTGCCAGCAGCCATAGCGATAGCTCCTACGAGCAGTACTTC
CDR3aa: CASSHSDSSYEQYF
abundance: few
d_gene: -
v_gene: TRBV7-9
len: 14
j_gene: TRBJ2-7

CDR3nt: TGTGCCAGCAGTCCAGGATACAATGAGCAGTTCTTC
CDR3aa: CASSPGYNEQFF
abundance: few
d_gene: -
v_gene: TRBV7-3
len: 12
j_gene: TRBJ2-1

CDR3nt: TGTGCCAGCAGCTTTCGTGATGAAAAACTGTTTTTT
CDR3aa: CASSFRDEKLFF
abundance: -
d_gene: -
v_gene: TRBV7-9
len: 12
j_gene: TRBJ1-4

CDR3nt: TGCGCCAGCAGCCAGGTCATCGTCGGTGAAGCTTTCTTT
CDR3aa: CASSQVIVGEAFF
abundance: -
d_gene: -
v_gene: TRBV4-1
len: 13
j_gene: TRBJ1-1

CDR3nt: TGCGCCAGCAGCCAAGATGGTGCGGGAAGCACAGATACGCAGTATTTT
CDR3aa: CASSQDGAGSTDTQYF
abundance: few
d_gene: -
v_gene: TRBV4-1
len: 16
j_gene: TRBJ2-3

CDR3nt: TGTGCCAGCAGCTTGGACTACCCCGGGGGGTTTGGGGCCAACGTCCTGACTTTC
CDR3aa: CASSLDYPGGFGANVLTF
abundance: few
d_gene: TRBD2
v_gene: TRBV7-3
len: 18
j_gene: TRBJ2-6

CDR3nt: TGTGCCAGCAGCTCAATGGGGGGAGGCGAGCAGTACTTC
CDR3aa: CASSSMGGGEQYF
abundance: few
d_gene: -
v_gene: TRBV11-2
len: 13
j_gene: TRBJ2-7

CDR3nt: TGCGCCAGCAGCCAAAACAGGATCGCTAATGAAAAACTGTTTTTT
CDR3aa: CASSQNRIANEKLFF
abundance: -
d_gene: -
v_gene: TRBV4-1
len: 15
j_gene: TRBJ1-4

CDR3nt: TGTGCCAGTGAAGTTCGGGGGAACACTGAAGCTTTCTTT
CDR3aa: CASEVRGNTEAFF
abundance: -
d_gene: -
v_gene: TRBV19
len: 13
j_gene: TRBJ1-1

CDR3nt: TGCGCCAGCAGGAAGACAGGGGCAGATACGCAGTATTTT
CDR3aa: CASRKTGADTQYF
abundance: -
d_gene: TRBD1
v_gene: TRBV5-1
len: 13
j_gene: TRBJ2-3

CDR3nt: TGTGCCTGGAGTGTAAGGTCCGGGACAGGGGGCGTTAACTATGGCTACACCTTC
CDR3aa: CAWSVRSGTGGVNYGYTF
abundance: few
d_gene: TRBD1
v_gene: TRBV30
len: 18
j_gene: TRBJ1-2

CDR3nt: TGTGCCAGCAGTTCCTCTAGTCTCACCTCCTACAATGAGCAGTTCTTC
CDR3aa: CASSSSSLTSYNEQFF
abundance: -
d_gene: -
v_gene: TRBV28
len: 16
j_gene: TRBJ2-1

CDR3nt: TGTGCCAGCAGCCTTACGGCCGGAGGTGAAGCTTTCTTT
CDR3aa: CASSLTAGGEAFF
abundance: -
d_gene: -
v_gene: TRBV14
len: 13
j_gene: TRBJ1-1

CDR3nt: TGTGCCAGCAGTGATTTGGGACAGGGCTTCGATGGCTACACCTTC
CDR3aa: CASSDLGQGFDGYTF
abundance: -
d_gene: TRBD1
v_gene: TRBV25-1
len: 15
j_gene: TRBJ1-2

CDR3nt: TGTGCCAGCAGCTTAACGGCTAGCGGGAGGGCCCTCGAGTTCTTC
CDR3aa: CASSLTASGRALEFF
abundance: few
d_gene: TRBD2
v_gene: TRBV7-2
len: 15
j_gene: TRBJ2-1

CDR3nt: TGTGCCAGCAGCCCGGGACTAGCGGGAGGATGGTACAATGAGCAGTTCTTC
CDR3aa: CASSPGLAGGWYNEQFF
abundance: few
d_gene: TRBD2
v_gene: TRBV7-3
len: 17
j_gene: TRBJ2-1

CDR3nt: TGTGCCAGCAGCTACCTAGCGGGGGTTTCCTACAATGAGCAGTTCTTC
CDR3aa: CASSYLAGVSYNEQFF
abundance: -
d_gene: TRBD2
v_gene: TRBV4-2
len: 16
j_gene: TRBJ2-1

CDR3nt: TGCGCCAGCAGCCAAGAGGGCGTCAGCTCTGGAAACACCATATATTTT
CDR3aa: CASSQEGVSSGNTIYF
abundance: few
d_gene: -
v_gene: TRBV4-1
len: 16
j_gene: TRBJ1-3

CDR3nt: TGTGCCAGTAGTTCACGGGACTTCGGAGGAGAGACCCAGTACTTC
CDR3aa: CASSSRDFGGETQYF
abundance: -
d_gene: -
v_gene: TRBV19
len: 15
j_gene: TRBJ2-5

CDR3nt: TGCAGCGCGGGACAGGAAATCTACGAGCAGTACTTC
CDR3aa: CSAGQEIYEQYF
abundance: -
d_gene: TRBD1
v_gene: TRBV29-1
len: 12
j_gene: TRBJ2-7

CDR3nt: TGTGCCTGGAGACCTTCGTACGGGACAGTATCCTACAATGAGCAGTTCTTC
CDR3aa: CAWRPSYGTVSYNEQFF
abundance: -
d_gene: TRBD1
v_gene: TRBV30
len: 17
j_gene: TRBJ2-1

CDR3nt: TGCAGCATATCAAAGGGGACGAACACCGGGGAGCTGTTTTTT
CDR3aa: CSISKGTNTGELFF
abundance: few
d_gene: -
v_gene: TRBV29-1
len: 14
j_gene: TRBJ2-2

CDR3nt: TGTGCCAGCAGTTCAAGGCAGGGGGCCCGGAACACTGAAGCTTTCTTT
CDR3aa: CASSSRQGARNTEAFF
abundance: -
d_gene: TRBD1
v_gene: TRBV28
len: 16
j_gene: TRBJ1-1

CDR3nt: TGTGCCTGGAGTAGAGCGAACACCGGGGAGCTGTTTTTT
CDR3aa: CAWSRANTGELFF
abundance: -
d_gene: -
v_gene: TRBV30
len: 13
j_gene: TRBJ2-2

CDR3nt: TGCGCCAGCGGCCCAGACAGCTACGAGCAGTACTTC
CDR3aa: CASGPDSYEQYF
abundance: -
d_gene: -
v_gene: TRBV5-1
len: 12
j_gene: TRBJ2-7

CDR3nt: TGTGCCAGCTCACCAGGTTTGGACAGGCAAGACTTC
CDR3aa: CASSPGLDRQDF
abundance: -
d_gene: TRBD1
v_gene: TRBV18
len: 12
j_gene: TRBJ2-7

CDR3nt: TGCAGCTCCGGAGGGACCGTTGGCGCAGATACGCAGTATTTT
CDR3aa: CSSGGTVGADTQYF
abundance: few
d_gene: -
v_gene: TRBV29-1
len: 14
j_gene: TRBJ2-3

CDR3nt: TGCGCCAGCAGCCTTCCCGGGACGAACACCGGGGAGCTGTTTTTT
CDR3aa: CASSLPGTNTGELFF
abundance: -
d_gene: -
v_gene: TRBV4-1
len: 15
j_gene: TRBJ2-2

CDR3nt: TGTGCCTGGAGTGGGACAGCCTATGGCTACACCTTC
CDR3aa: CAWSGTAYGYTF
abundance: -
d_gene: -
v_gene: TRBV30
len: 12
j_gene: TRBJ1-2

CDR3nt: TGTGCCAGCAGCGTACAGGGGTCGTCCTACAATGAGCAGTTCTTC
CDR3aa: CASSVQGSSYNEQFF
abundance: few
d_gene: TRBD1
v_gene: TRBV13
len: 15
j_gene: TRBJ2-1

CDR3nt: TGCAGCGTTGTTCGGCAGGGGCTCTCCTACGAGCAGTACTTC
CDR3aa: CSVVRQGLSYEQYF
abundance: -
d_gene: -
v_gene: TRBV29-1
len: 14
j_gene: TRBJ2-7

CDR3nt: TGTGCCAGCAGTTCCCCTCGGGGTGCGGGAGTCGAGAACATTCAGTACTTC
CDR3aa: CASSSPRGAGVENIQYF
abundance: -
d_gene: TRBD2
v_gene: TRBV28
len: 17
j_gene: TRBJ2-4

CDR3nt: TGTGCCAGCAGCCGGACAGGGTATTCCTATGGCTACACCTTC
CDR3aa: CASSRTGYSYGYTF
abundance: -
d_gene: TRBD1
v_gene: TRBV5-6
len: 14
j_gene: TRBJ1-2

CDR3nt: TGTGCCTGGAGTGATCTAGAACAGGGCCAAGAGACCCAGTACTTC
CDR3aa: CAWSDLEQGQETQYF
abundance: few
d_gene: -
v_gene: TRBV30
len: 15
j_gene: TRBJ2-5

CDR3nt: TGTGCCAGCAGTTACTCGACAGGGGGCTCATACGAGCAGTACTTC
CDR3aa: CASSYSTGGSYEQYF
abundance: few
d_gene: TRBD1
v_gene: TRBV13
len: 15
j_gene: TRBJ2-7

CDR3nt: TGTGCCAGCAGTGGGAGACAGGGGGGCTATGGCTACACCTTC
CDR3aa: CASSGRQGGYGYTF
abundance: -
d_gene: TRBD1
v_gene: TRBV2
len: 14
j_gene: TRBJ1-2

CDR3nt: TGTGCCTGGAGTGGCGTAGCAACTAATGAAAAACTGTTTTTT
CDR3aa: CAWSGVATNEKLFF
abundance: -
d_gene: -
v_gene: TRBV30
len: 14
j_gene: TRBJ1-4

CDR3nt: TGTGCCAGCAGCTTTCCGGGCACCGGGGAGCTGTTTTTT
CDR3aa: CASSFPGTGELFF
abundance: -
d_gene: -
v_gene: TRBV11-2
len: 13
j_gene: TRBJ2-2

CDR3nt: TGTGCCAGCAGCGAGGAGGGTCTGGGGACCCAGTACTTC
CDR3aa: CASSEEGLGTQYF
abundance: few
d_gene: -
v_gene: TRBV7-6
len: 13
j_gene: TRBJ2-5

CDR3nt: TGTGCCAGCAAGTCTAATAGTGACACTGAAGCTTTCTTT
CDR3aa: CASKSNSDTEAFF
abundance: few
d_gene: -
v_gene: TRBV6-4
len: 13
j_gene: TRBJ1-1

CDR3nt: TGTGCCTGGAGCGGGGGTGAGGTCACCATATATTTT
CDR3aa: CAWSGGEVTIYF
abundance: few
d_gene: -
v_gene: TRBV30
len: 12
j_gene: TRBJ1-3

CDR3nt: TGTGCCAGCTCACCCGGACAGGGGGATTACAATGAGCAGTTCTTC
CDR3aa: CASSPGQGDYNEQFF
abundance: few
d_gene: TRBD1
v_gene: TRBV18
len: 15
j_gene: TRBJ2-1

CDR3nt: TGTGCCAGCAGCGGAACTAGCGGCCAAGAGACCCAGTACTTC
CDR3aa: CASSGTSGQETQYF
abundance: few
d_gene: TRBD2
v_gene: TRBV9
len: 14
j_gene: TRBJ2-5

CDR3nt: TGCGCCAGTCAGGGTGTGAACACTGAAGCTTTCTTT
CDR3aa: CASQGVNTEAFF
abundance: few
d_gene: -
v_gene: TRBV5-1
len: 12
j_gene: TRBJ1-1

CDR3nt: TGCGCCAGCGCTCTTTCCGGAATCACGGGGACTGAAGCTTTCTTT
CDR3aa: CASALSGITGTEAFF
abundance: -
d_gene: -
v_gene: TRBV5-1
len: 15
j_gene: TRBJ1-1

CDR3nt: TGTGCCAGCAGTTCGGGGACTAGCGGGGACAATGAGCAGTTCTTC
CDR3aa: CASSSGTSGDNEQFF
abundance: few
d_gene: TRBD2
v_gene: TRBV25-1
len: 15
j_gene: TRBJ2-1

CDR3nt: TGTGCCAGCAGCCGCGGGACAGGGTATGGACAGCCCCAGCATTTT
CDR3aa: CASSRGTGYGQPQHF
abundance: few
d_gene: TRBD1
v_gene: TRBV7-9
len: 15
j_gene: TRBJ1-5

CDR3nt: TGTGCCTGGAACCGGGGGACGACTAATGAAAAACTGTTTTTT
CDR3aa: CAWNRGTTNEKLFF
abundance: -
d_gene: -
v_gene: TRBV30
len: 14
j_gene: TRBJ1-4

CDR3nt: TGTGCCAGCAGCCCAGCTAGGAGTGTCAATGAGCAGTTCTTC
CDR3aa: CASSPARSVNEQFF
abundance: -
d_gene: -
v_gene: TRBV7-3
len: 14
j_gene: TRBJ2-1

CDR3nt: TGCGCCAGCAGCCGGCGGCGGGAGTCGGGCACAGATACGCAGTATTTT
CDR3aa: CASSRRRESGTDTQYF
abundance: few
d_gene: TRBD2
v_gene: TRBV4-1
len: 16
j_gene: TRBJ2-3

CDR3nt: TGTGCCAGCAGCATCGGGACAGGGGAGGACATTCAGTACTTC
CDR3aa: CASSIGTGEDIQYF
abundance: -
d_gene: TRBD1
v_gene: TRBV5-4
len: 14
j_gene: TRBJ2-4

CDR3nt: TGTGCCAGTAGTACCGACAGCCCTGCGAACACCGGGGAGCTGTTTTTT
CDR3aa: CASSTDSPANTGELFF
abundance: -
d_gene: -
v_gene: TRBV19
len: 16
j_gene: TRBJ2-2

CDR3nt: TGCGCCAGCAGAACTGGACTAGCGGGAACTAAGCAGTACTTC
CDR3aa: CASRTGLAGTKQYF
abundance: -
d_gene: TRBD2
v_gene: TRBV4-1
len: 14
j_gene: TRBJ2-7